The entry that follows covers one T cell receptor (beta chain) sequence. Its target antigen remains unknown. There are no base qualities to consult, and no much larger clone falls within one base. This sample is drawn from a study of cytomegalovirus exposure and HLA in healthy donors (dated by TCRdb to between 2016 and 2019). As for the study more broadly: An earlier analysis of approximately 590 of the donors reported roughly 300 Gb of sequence data and about 100 million unique TCR beta sequences from about 179 million T cells. An earlier analysis of around 580 of the donors used high-throughput TCR beta sequencing to judge whether each TCR beta V gene segment behaved as functional or pseudogenic. Donor age, sex, ethnicity and CMV serostatus were collected together with the repertoire data. To predict cytomegalovirus infection status, the study brought together high-throughput TCR immunosequencing, statistical association of individual TCRs with disease status, and machine learning. All discovery cohort repertoires had been generated using a single sequencing platform. The T cell repertoires of 666 subjects were profiled by immunosequencing and related to cytomegalovirus serostatus. A later analysis re-analyzed previously published TCR beta repertoires from 666 donors and added high-resolution HLA genotyping to study TCR occurrence patterns. The aim of the study was to test whether cataloging public T cell receptors could identify signatures of past pathogen exposure. The number of typed donors differed by locus: about 629-640 for A, B, C, DRB1 and DQB1; roughly 510 for DQA1; roughly 600 for DPA1; and some 470 for DPB1. Because of strong linkage in the cohort, 5 or 6 DR-DQ haplotypes were treated as single units for association and clustering. A separate validation cohort of 100 to 150 different subjects was used in addition to the roughly 620-subject first cohort. In the later analysis, no new phenotypic data were used to find candidate immune exposures; instead, reliance was placed on TCR beta sequences and their occurrence across donors. A later genetic analysis took genome-wide SNP genotypes for 398 of the 666 donors and used that subset as a discovery cohort. Of the roughly 390 genotyped donors, 80% to 90% were placed in the genetic ancestry cluster associated with self-reported Caucasian donors. Both class I and class II loci were covered by HLA typing, at four-digit resolution. An early release that covered 640 HLA-typed donors contained approximately 300 gigabases of sequencing data and 70 million to 100 million unique TCR sequences. Among several hundred genotyped donors of the cohort, an average of around 220,000 unique TCR beta nucleotide sequences was sequenced per donor, of which 15% to 20% were non-productive. Results and caveats for the whole study, not just this receptor: A further reported finding was that TCR beta sequences accurately predicted the HLA-A and HLA-B alleles for most subjects in the first cohort. A group of highly shared sequence variants was considered likely to be a technical artifact of the sequencing pipeline. Assigning TCR associations to individual alleles was difficult when HLA alleles, especially DR and DQ, strongly co-occurred. Compared with the roughly 720-donor mean, donors in an Asian-associated ancestry cluster had fewer N-insertions in productive TCRs, according to a later genetic analysis. Presence/absence analyses assumed roughly uniform sequencing depth across donors, an assumption that may not hold. Most TCR sequences were seen in very few donors, while some public TCRs were found in many individuals. In a later analysis, HLA-associated TCR beta chains showed more clonal expansion and lower generation probabilities than non-associated chains that were equally common. Linkage disequilibrium might explain the correlated functional status among segregating V segments, but an unknown experimental factor could not be excluded. Immune exposure information for the cohort was limited to CMV serostatus. A few of the identified cytomegalovirus-associated TCR beta chains were confirmed in vitro to be specific for cytomegalovirus antigens. A later analysis found that most CMV-associated TCR beta chains appeared HLA-restricted, with HLA associations seemingly driven largely by CMV exposure. The 87-base-pair reads could not distinguish some IMGT-functional V segments, including TRBV6-2 and TRBV6-3, so those segments were excluded. Several of the top co-occurrence clusters appeared to be linked to parvovirus B19, influenza, CMV and Epstein-Barr virus, according to a later analysis. A later genetic analysis associated a missense DCLRE1C variant with V-gene and J-gene trimming of TCR beta chains, and an independent cohort replicated the association. In this cohort, only TCR beta chains were sequenced, and detectable features were limited by the absence of alpha or paired-chain data. A later analysis found that TCR association rates varied across HLA loci, with DRB1 alleles showing the most associated TCRs and HLA-C alleles the fewest. The authors suggested that the approach could potentially be generalized to other disease states and immunological phenotypes. In a later analysis, around 17,000 TCR beta sequences were associated with specific HLA alleles at a false discovery rate of 0.05. Broadly in line with IMGT annotations, most TCR beta V segments showed up in productive rearrangements about 87% or about 30% of the time in an earlier analysis of 450 to 750 of the donors. In the study, 164 TCR beta chains were listed as associated with cytomegalovirus. The classifier was reported to diagnose cytomegalovirus status with high specificity and sensitivity in both the original and validation cohorts. Because HLA typing was unavailable for some donors at each locus, only the typed subset was used in association tests. Some 16 rarely observed V segments, including chromosome 9 orphons, were excluded from the earlier analysis of several hundred of the donors because counts were too low.

Trimming removed 0 bases from V and 5 bases from J; the gene matches leave 11 bases unexplained. Looking up the germline V gene yields CDR1 LGHNA and CDR2 YNFKEQ. Including the terminal cysteine and phenylalanine, the CDR3 comprises 17 residues. The sequence is cut down to CDR3 DNA, 51 bases in frame from base 1. In total, roughly 670 healthy bone marrow donors made up the cohort. Cohort members were all nominally healthy when sampled, although unrecorded immune exposures were likely present. The donor tested CMV seronegative and was one of the 352 seronegative cohort members. Each donor provided a peripheral blood sample, and peripheral blood mononuclear cells were used for TCR beta sequencing. Genomic DNA extraction from the blood cell samples was performed with the Qiagen DNeasy Blood Extraction Kit. The library was generated by the immunoSEQ multiplex PCR assay. For the multiplex PCR, a mixture combining 60 forward primers for TCR Vbeta segments and 13 reverse primers for TCR Jbeta segments was used. A multiplex PCR assay on genomic DNA amplified the CDR3 region of rearranged TCR beta genes. The amplified TCR beta libraries were sequenced on the Illumina HiSeq System as 87-base-pair reads. On the study's bioinformatics: A later analysis tallied roughly 78 million unique TCR beta chains across the 640 or so repertoires, and approximately 12 million of those chains were shared by two or more donors. Raw reads were error-corrected and collapsed into unique sequences by a nearest-neighbor algorithm in which closely related sequences were merged to remove PCR and sequencing errors. CDR3 sequences were aligned to IMGT reference sequences to assign V, D and J gene segments. For a sequence to be retained, at least a six-nucleotide match to both a V gene segment and a J gene segment was required. A rearrangement counted as productive if the CDR3 had no stop codons and remained in frame with V and J, and every other rearrangement counted as non-productive. Following IMGT convention, CDR3 was defined as the stretch from the second conserved V-encoded cysteine to the conserved J-encoded phenylalanine. In an earlier analysis of more than 550 of the donors, sequences lacking an unambiguous match to a single V gene segment were excluded. In an earlier analysis of approximately 590 of the donors, V segments were called functional above 56.7% productive rearrangements and were called segregating when the between-donor standard deviation exceeded 5%. A statistical classification framework was built to diagnose cytomegalovirus status from the catalog of TCR beta chain sequences. In a later analysis, TCR nucleotide sequences were compared against IMGT/GENE-DB human TR gene sequences so that V and J genes could be assigned. Using the TCRdist pipeline, a later analysis assigned CDR3 sequences along with most-parsimonious VDJ recombination scenarios. A later analysis defined each TCR beta chain by its CDR3 amino acid sequence plus V-gene family, and excluded reads lacking a unique V-gene family. As a way to deal with suspected cross-contamination and a sequencing artifact, a later analysis dropped approximately 590 nucleotide sequences that were highly shared and had low generation probability. A later analysis calculated a clonal expansion index for each public chain from normalized within-repertoire ranks of inferred template counts. A later analysis computed generation probabilities with a VDJ recombination model fitted to out-of-frame rearrangements, and checked the results against IGoR. A later analysis scored TCR-TCR, TCR-HLA and TCR-CMV co-occurrence with hypergeometric tests, applying a repertoire-size bias correction to TCR pairs. In a later analysis, false discovery rates were estimated by permuting HLA or CMV assignments 20 times. In a later analysis, co-occurring TCRs were grouped using DBSCAN, and TCRdist sequence similarity was added for clustering within HLA-allele-positive subsets. Repertoires with fewer than 30,000 or more than 120,000 public chains, plus five repertoires with anomalous nucleotide sharing, were excluded from co-occurrence clustering. In TCRdb, the immuneACCESS table is reduced to in-frame sequences with V and J assigned. These tables do not hold every clone; where another copy was compared, an unresolved V gene accounts for under half, and the others remain unexplained. That table gives V, J and clone size, and the DNA gave D and trimming. This sample has under 150,000 clones in its table, and 80% of those were observed once. About 4% of the sample rests with the top ten.

Here the chain combines TRBV4-2 and TRBJ2-5, with 8 junctional bases fitting TRBD1. The material sequenced was PBMCs. This receptor was taken from a woman between 40 and 50 years old in good health and CMV-seronegative. The nucleotide sequence is TGTGCCAGCAGCCAAGATTCGGCCCAGGGGGCAGGGGAGACCCAGTACTTC. It translates as CASSQDSAQGAGETQYF.